This TCR beta chain came from a study of cytomegalovirus exposure and HLA in healthy donors. The PCR used 60 Vbeta and 13 Jbeta primers. Assay: immunoSEQ multiplex PCR; the TCRdb copy retains only in-frame clones and omits some. The sample holds some 120,000 clones, around three quarters seen once. Findings and caveats of the study: For TCR beta chains, V- and J-gene trimming was later linked to a missense DCLRE1C variant. An Asian-associated ancestry cluster reportedly showed fewer N-insertions than the approximately 700-donor mean in a later analysis. Associated with HLA alleles at 0.05 false discovery rate in a later analysis were 16,951 TCR beta sequences.

Concerning this clone: No antigen is known for it.

When sampled, the donors appeared nominally healthy, though they likely had unrecorded immune exposures. The specimen sequenced was PBMCs. This clonotype was obtained from a man aged 18-30 years in good health and CMV-seronegative.

The CDR3 here is CASSVALHPRTGQESSYEQYF. Here the CDR3 DNA reads TGTGCCAGCAGCGTAGCCCTACATCCAAGGACAGGCCAGGAAAGCTCCTACGAGCAGTACTTC. This chain joins TRBV9 and TRBJ2-7; the match to TRBD1 covers 7 bases. V shed 0 bases, J shed 0 bases, and the junction held 21 bases outside the gene matches. The CDR3 is 21 amino acids. CDR1 is SGDLS and CDR2 is YYNGEE in the germline V gene.